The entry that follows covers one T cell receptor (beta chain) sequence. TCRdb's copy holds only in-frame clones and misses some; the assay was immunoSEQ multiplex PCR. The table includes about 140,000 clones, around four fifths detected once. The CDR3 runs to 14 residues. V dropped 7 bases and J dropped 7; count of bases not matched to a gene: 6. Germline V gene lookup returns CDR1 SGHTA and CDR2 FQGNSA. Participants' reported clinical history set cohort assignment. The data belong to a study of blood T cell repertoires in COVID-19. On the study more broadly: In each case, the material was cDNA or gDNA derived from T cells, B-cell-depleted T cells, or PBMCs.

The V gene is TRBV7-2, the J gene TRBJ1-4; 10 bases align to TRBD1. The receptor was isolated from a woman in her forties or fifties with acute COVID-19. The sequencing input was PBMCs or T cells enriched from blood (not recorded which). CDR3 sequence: CASTSDRGSEKLFF. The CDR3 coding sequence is TGTGCCAGCACCTCGGACAGGGGGTCTGAAAAACTGTTTTTT.